Here is one T cell receptor beta chain with its context. Here immunoSEQ multiplex PCR was the method, and the copy in TCRdb shows in-frame clones only, minus some. The data show 60,000 to 90,000 clones, around 97% seen once. This record belongs to a study of technical replicates of blood from a handful of donors. V was clipped by 5 bases and J by 2 bases; unmatched bases: 6. The CDR3 is 15 residues long. The germline CDR1 and CDR2 sequences are SGHTA and FQGNSA. The clonotype originates from a human donor in good health. The specimen was T cells isolated from PBMCs. This chain uses TRBV7-2 with TRBJ2-5, with 9 bases matching TRBD1. DNA of the CDR3: TGTGCCAGCAGCCCGGACAGGGGACGGCAAGAGACCCAGTACTTC. Its translation is CASSPDRGRQETQYF.